These T cell receptor beta chains were read from a single sample in a study of early T cells in non-severe SARS-CoV-2 infection. TCRdb redid the calling of the 5' RACE reads with MiXCR, one entry per CDR3 protein. Of about 100,000 distinct CDR3 sequences in the sample, around 13% are singletons; the top ten hold 2% to 2.5%. The sequenced material came from whole blood. Receptor source: an adult who was a healthcare worker with PCR-confirmed SARS-CoV-2 infection or an uninfected control (not recorded which). CDR3s include the opening cysteine and the closing phenylalanine or tryptophan. D genes are given only for firm matches. Size values are once, few and many counts, or a class for expanded clones, and some rows have none.

V,size,D,J,DNA,CDR3
TRBV20-1,few,TRBD1,TRBJ2-3,TGCAGTGCTAGAGACAACAGGGGGGTTGATACGCAGTATTTT,CSARDNRGVDTQYF
TRBV5-6,many,TRBD1,TRBJ2-1,TGTGCCAGCAGCTTGGGCGGACAGGGGGCATACAATGAGCAGTTCTTC,CASSLGGQGAYNEQFF
TRBV15,few,-,TRBJ2-2,TGTGCCATCTCAGAAAGGCCCGGGGAGCTGTTTTTT,CAISERPGELFF
TRBV18,many,TRBD1,TRBJ2-1,TGTGCCAGCTCATCCCGGGACAGTAACAATGAGCAGTTCTTC,CASSSRDSNNEQFF
TRBV7-2,many,TRBD1,TRBJ2-1,TGTGCCAGCAGCCCAAGACGGACAGGGGTCAATGAGCAGTTCTTC,CASSPRRTGVNEQFF
TRBV4-1,few,-,TRBJ2-3,TGCGCCAGCAGCCGGACTATGGGAGATACGCAGTATTTT,CASSRTMGDTQYF
TRBV2,many,-,TRBJ2-2,TGTGCCAGCAGTGAAATAGGGGGGACCGGGGAGCTGTTTTTT,CASSEIGGTGELFF
TRBV9,many,TRBD1,TRBJ2-1,TGTGCCAGCAGCGTAGGGACAGGGAAAAATGAGCAGTTCTTC,CASSVGTGKNEQFF
TRBV10-3,-,-,TRBJ2-5,TGTGCCATCGGTCGGGGCTCACAAGAGACCCAGTACTTC,CAIGRGSQETQYF
TRBV29-1,-,TRBD1,TRBJ1-1,TGCAGCGTTGCGGACAGGTTGAACACTGAAGCTTTCTTT,CSVADRLNTEAFF
TRBV4-3,few,TRBD1,TRBJ1-2,TGCGCCAGCAGCCAAGAGGAGGGCAGGGGGAAGATGAATGGCTACACCTTC,CASSQEEGRGKMNGYTF
TRBV12-3/TRBV12-4,many,TRBD1,TRBJ2-2,TGTGCCAGCAGTCCTACAGGGGTACCCGGGGAGCTGTTTTTT,CASSPTGVPGELFF
TRBV2,-,-,TRBJ1-6,TGTGCCAGCAGTGAAGCGCTGGGGGATTATAATTCACCCCTCCACTTT,CASSEALGDYNSPLHF
TRBV7-2,many,TRBD1,TRBJ1-5,TGTGCCAGCAGCTTAGGGGACAGGGAGGATCAGCCCCAGCATTTT,CASSLGDREDQPQHF
TRBV28,many,-,TRBJ2-7,TGTGCCAGCAGTTCTGGACAGTTAAGCTCCTACGAGCAGTACTTC,CASSSGQLSSYEQYF
TRBV2,many,-,TRBJ2-2,TGTGCCAGCAGGGGCCCGGCCGAGAACACCGGGGAGCTGTTTTTT,CASRGPAENTGELFF
TRBV7-9,few,-,TRBJ2-1,TGTGCCAGCAGCTTACTAGAGCAGTTCTTC,CASSLLEQFF
TRBV14,few,-,TRBJ1-6,TGTGCCAGCAGCCAAGTTTTAGCGAATTCACCCCTCCACTTT,CASSQVLANSPLHF
TRBV5-6,many,-,TRBJ2-7,TGTGCCAGCAGCCTTGCAGGGGTCTACGAGCAGTACTTC,CASSLAGVYEQYF
TRBV2,many,-,TRBJ1-1,TGTGCCAGCAGGCCACAGGGCACCACTGAAGCTTTCTTT,CASRPQGTTEAFF
TRBV3-1,-,-,TRBJ2-7,TGTGCCAGCAGCCAAGTTGGGCAGTTCGTCTACGAGCAGTACTTC,CASSQVGQFVYEQYF
TRBV6-5,few,TRBD2,TRBJ2-3,TGTGCCAGCAGTTACTCCTCCCTAGCGGGGGTTCCAGATACGCAGTATTTT,CASSYSSLAGVPDTQYF
TRBV20-1,-,TRBD1,TRBJ1-2,TGCAGACCTGGGACAGGAACCTATGGCTACACCTTC,CRPGTGTYGYTF
TRBV10-2,many,-,TRBJ2-2,TGCGCCTTCCGGGACAAGTTGAACACCGGGGAGCTGTTTTTT,CAFRDKLNTGELFF
TRBV7-8,many,TRBD1,TRBJ1-1,TGTGCCAGCAGCGCGGACAGGGAGGTTAGGAACACTGAAGCTTTCTTT,CASSADREVRNTEAFF
TRBV6-5,many,-,TRBJ2-7,TGTGCCAGCAGTCCCCCCCCGTACGAGCAGTACTTC,CASSPPPYEQYF
TRBV13,many,-,TRBJ1-2,TGTGCCAGCAGCAGGCGAACAGGGAGAGACTATGGCTACACCTTC,CASSRRTGRDYGYTF
TRBV11-2,-,-,TRBJ1-2,TGTGCCAGCAGCTCGGTCGGGGGGCTCTATGGCAACACCTTC,CASSSVGGLYGNTF
TRBV9,-,TRBD1,TRBJ2-3,TGTGCCAGCAGCGTGGGGACAGCAAATCCTTTCGACACAGATACGCAGTATTTC,CASSVGTANPFDTDTQYF
TRBV19,few,-,TRBJ2-7,TGTGCCAGTAGTTCCTTCCAGACCTCCTACGAGCAGTACTTC,CASSSFQTSYEQYF
TRBV4-1,many,-,TRBJ2-3,TGCGCCAGCAGCCACCCCCCTGCTTGGAGCACAGATACGCAGTATTTT,CASSHPPAWSTDTQYF
TRBV15,many,-,TRBJ1-1,TGTGCCACCAGAGGGAGGTCCCCTAGGAACACTGAAGCTTTCTTT,CATRGRSPRNTEAFF
TRBV5-5,many,-,TRBJ1-1,TGTGCCAGCAAAAGGGGAGGGTTGGTAGAAATGAACACTGAAGCTTTCTTT,CASKRGGLVEMNTEAFF
TRBV5-5,many,-,TRBJ2-5,TGTGCCAGCAGCTTGGGGGCGACCTCCTTATGGCAAGAGACCCAGTACTTC,CASSLGATSLWQETQYF
TRBV6-5,many,-,TRBJ2-7,TGTGCCAGCAGACACAGGGACTCCTACGAGCAGTACTTC,CASRHRDSYEQYF
TRBV6-5,-,TRBD2,TRBJ2-4,TGTGCCAGCAGCCAGGGACTAGCAGACCGAGCCAAAAACATTCAGTACTTC,CASSQGLADRAKNIQYF
TRBV5-1,-,-,TRBJ2-1,TGCGCCAGCAGCTTGCCGGACAAATACAATGAGCAGTTCTTC,CASSLPDKYNEQFF
TRBV7-2,-,-,TRBJ2-3,TGTGCCAGCAGCGATACTACTAGACGCACAGATACGCAGTATTTT,CASSDTTRRTDTQYF
TRBV6-5,many,-,TRBJ1-5,TGTGCCAGCAGTCGTGGGGGTAGGGGCAATCAGCCCCAGCATTTT,CASSRGGRGNQPQHF
TRBV29-1,-,TRBD1,TRBJ2-1,TGCAGCGTTGAGGGACAGTACCTATACAATGAGCAGTTCTTC,CSVEGQYLYNEQFF
TRBV3-1,-,-,TRBJ1-1,TGTGCCAGCAGCCAAGAAGGGCACGGTAGAGAAGCTTTCTTT,CASSQEGHGREAFF
TRBV7-6,few,TRBD2,TRBJ2-3,TGTGCCAGCAGCTTGTGGCTAGCGGGAGATACGCAGTATTTT,CASSLWLAGDTQYF
TRBV4-2,-,-,TRBJ2-7,TGTGCCAGCAGCCCCGCTCCCGTGGGTACTTCCTACGAGCAGTACTTC,CASSPAPVGTSYEQYF
TRBV7-2,many,-,TRBJ1-5,TGTGCCAGCAGCTTCCGTTCGGGTCCAAATCAGCCCCAGCATTTT,CASSFRSGPNQPQHF
TRBV18,-,-,TRBJ2-1,TGTGCCAGCTCACCACCGTGGGCGCAAAGGCAGTTCTTC,CASSPPWAQRQFF
TRBV4-3,few,-,TRBJ1-1,TGCGCCAGCAGCCAAGATAGGGGGGCAACTGAAGCTTTCTTT,CASSQDRGATEAFF
TRBV11-2,few,TRBD2,TRBJ2-1,TGTGCCAGCAGCTCTCCCTGGGTAGCGGGGGCCCATGATGAGCAGTTCTTC,CASSSPWVAGAHDEQFF
TRBV20-1,few,-,TRBJ2-1,TGCAGTGCCCCTAGGGGGGCGGGCGATGAGCAGTTCTTC,CSAPRGAGDEQFF
TRBV5-1,many,-,TRBJ1-3,TGCGCCAGCAGCTTGGACGGATCCTCTGGAAACACCATATATTTT,CASSLDGSSGNTIYF
TRBV3-1,many,TRBD1,TRBJ2-1,TGTGCCAGCAGGGGGACAGGCTTCTACAATGAGCAGTTCTTC,CASRGTGFYNEQFF
TRBV4-1,few,-,TRBJ1-2,TGCGCCAGCAGCCAAGAAGAAGGCGGAGGATATGGCTACACCTTC,CASSQEEGGGYGYTF
TRBV11-2,few,TRBD2,TRBJ2-1,TGTGCCAGCAGCTTACCGGGACTAGGCAGTGAGCAGTTCTTC,CASSLPGLGSEQFF
TRBV5-4,-,-,TRBJ1-3,TGTGCCAGCAGCTTGGGTCGCAGGGGTGGAAACACCATATATTTT,CASSLGRRGGNTIYF
TRBV29-1,few,-,TRBJ1-1,TGCAGCGTTGATCCTGGGGGCAGGGCTTTCTTT,CSVDPGGRAFF
TRBV12-3/TRBV12-4,-,-,TRBJ2-7,TGTGCCAGCAGTTTAGCCAGGGAGGCGGTCGAGCAGTACTTC,CASSLAREAVEQYF
TRBV7-9,few,-,TRBJ1-2,TGTGCCAGCAGCTCTAGACATACCTATGGCTACACCTTC,CASSSRHTYGYTF
TRBV6-2/TRBV6-3,many,TRBD2,TRBJ2-1,TGTGCCAGCAGTGGCGGACTAGCCCCCTACAATGAGCAGTTCTTC,CASSGGLAPYNEQFF